This TCR beta chain was sequenced in a study of T cell responses to AZD1222 COVID-19 vaccine. This table comes from immunoSEQ multiplex PCR, and its TCRdb copy is limited to in-frame clones, with some not included. The sample shows about 160,000 clones, about 90% of them seen only once. The trim removed 7 bases at V and 5 bases at J, leaving 5 bases unmatched. CDR1 is SEHNR and CDR2 is FQNEAQ in the germline V gene (reference sequence). This CDR3 has 14 residues. The source is an adult in good health. Sequences were derived from peripheral blood, sampled on day 0 of AZD1222 vaccination. The rearrangement links TRBV7-9 to TRBJ2-3; 11 bases agree with TRBD1. CDR3 region: CASNGQGAEDTQYF. DNA for the CDR3: TGTGCCAGCAACGGACAGGGGGCAGAAGATACGCAGTATTTT.